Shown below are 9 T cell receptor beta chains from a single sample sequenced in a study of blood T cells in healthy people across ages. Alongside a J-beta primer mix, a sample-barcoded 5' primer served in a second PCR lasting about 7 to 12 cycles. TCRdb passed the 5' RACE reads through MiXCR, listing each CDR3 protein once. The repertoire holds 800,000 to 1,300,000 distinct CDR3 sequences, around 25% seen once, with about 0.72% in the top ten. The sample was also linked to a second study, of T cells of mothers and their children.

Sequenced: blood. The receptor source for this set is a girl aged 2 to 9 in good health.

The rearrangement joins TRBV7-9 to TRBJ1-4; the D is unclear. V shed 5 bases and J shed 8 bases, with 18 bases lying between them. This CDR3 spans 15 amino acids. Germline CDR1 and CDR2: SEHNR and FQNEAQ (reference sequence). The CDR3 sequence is CASSGRQSGLEKLFF. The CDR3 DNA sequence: TGTGCCAGCAGCGGACGACAATCAGGTCTGGAAAAACTGTTTTTT.

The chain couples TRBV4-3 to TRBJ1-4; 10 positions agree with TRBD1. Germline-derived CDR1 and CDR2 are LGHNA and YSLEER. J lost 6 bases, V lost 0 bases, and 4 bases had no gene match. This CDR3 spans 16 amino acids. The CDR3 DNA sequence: TGCGCCAGCAGCCAAGATCGGGGGACAGGGGATGAAAAACTGTTTTTT. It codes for CASSQDRGTGDEKLFF.

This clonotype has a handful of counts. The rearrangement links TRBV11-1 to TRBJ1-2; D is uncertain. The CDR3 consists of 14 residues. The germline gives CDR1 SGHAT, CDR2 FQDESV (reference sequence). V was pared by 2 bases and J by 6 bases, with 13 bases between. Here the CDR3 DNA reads TGTGCCAGCAGCTTACTCGGGATCGATCATGGCTACACCTTC. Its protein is CASSLLGIDHGYTF.

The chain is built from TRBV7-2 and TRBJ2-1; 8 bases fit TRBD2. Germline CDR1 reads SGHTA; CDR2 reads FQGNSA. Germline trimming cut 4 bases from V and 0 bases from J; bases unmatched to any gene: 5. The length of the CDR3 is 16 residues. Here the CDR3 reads CASSSVAGSSYNEQFF. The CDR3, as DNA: TGTGCCAGCAGCTCTGTAGCGGGGAGCTCCTACAATGAGCAGTTCTTC.

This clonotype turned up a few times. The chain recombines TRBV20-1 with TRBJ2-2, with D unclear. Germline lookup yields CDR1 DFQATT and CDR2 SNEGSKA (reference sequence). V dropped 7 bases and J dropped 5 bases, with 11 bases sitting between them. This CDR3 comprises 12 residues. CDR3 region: CSDEKGTGELFF. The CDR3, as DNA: TGCAGTGATGAAAAAGGAACCGGGGAGCTGTTTTTT.

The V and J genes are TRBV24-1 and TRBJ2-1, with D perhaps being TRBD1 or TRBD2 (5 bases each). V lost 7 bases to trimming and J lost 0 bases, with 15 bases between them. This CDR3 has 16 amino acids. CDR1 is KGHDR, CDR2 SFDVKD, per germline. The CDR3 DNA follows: TGTGCCACCAGCCCGGGACGGGTAAGCTCCTACAATGAGCAGTTCTTC. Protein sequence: CATSPGRVSSYNEQFF.

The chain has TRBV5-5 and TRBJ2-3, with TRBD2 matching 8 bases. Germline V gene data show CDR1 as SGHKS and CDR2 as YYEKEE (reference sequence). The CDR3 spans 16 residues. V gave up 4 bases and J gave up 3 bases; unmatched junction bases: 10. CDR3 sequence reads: CASSPGSGGRTDTQYF. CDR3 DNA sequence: TGTGCCAGCAGCCCCGGGTCGGGAGGGAGGACAGATACGCAGTATTTT.

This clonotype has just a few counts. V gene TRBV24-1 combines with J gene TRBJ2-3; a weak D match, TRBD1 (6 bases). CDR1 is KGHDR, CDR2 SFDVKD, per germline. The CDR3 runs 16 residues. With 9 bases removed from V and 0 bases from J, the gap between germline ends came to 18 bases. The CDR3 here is CATAGRTVHSTDTQYF. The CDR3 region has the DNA TGTGCCACCGCCGGAAGGACAGTGCATAGCACAGATACGCAGTATTTT.

CDR3 protein: CASSLGRGSIYEQYF. Here the CDR3 DNA reads TGTGCCAGCAGTTTGGGCAGGGGAAGTATCTACGAGCAGTACTTC. The V call is TRBV28, the J call TRBJ2-7, with a possible D match to TRBD1 (6 bases). The CDR3 runs to 15 residues. Germline CDR1 MDHEN, CDR2 SYDVKM. V was trimmed by 3 bases and J by 3 bases, leaving 15 bases between them.